What follows describes a single T cell receptor (beta chain). Data came from immunoSEQ multiplex PCR; TCRdb stores just in-frame clones and leaves some out. The sample lists about 180,000 clones; roughly 89% were seen once. With 2 bases removed from V and 10 bases from J, the gap between germline ends came to 11 bases. CDR1 is KGHSH and CDR2 is LQKENI in the germline V gene. The CDR3 consists of 12 residues. The data are from a study of blood T cell repertoires in COVID-19. Study-level background: The cDNA or gDNA used as material had been derived from T cells, B-cell-depleted T cells, or PBMCs.

The sample taken for sequencing was peripheral blood. The chain has TRBV18 and TRBJ1-1, with D uncertain. This sequence was found in a woman in her 70s with COVID-19, enrolled during active disease. The CDR3 loop reads CASSPNTGGAFF. CDR3 DNA sequence: TGTGCCAGCTCACCAAACACGGGTGGAGCTTTCTTT.